This is a list of T cell receptor beta chains from one sample in a study of shared clonotypes between healthy human individuals. Clones were sequenced by immunoSEQ multiplex PCR, and TCRdb holds only the in-frame ones, with some missing. This table holds about 700,000 clones, roughly 94% found once. The specimen was naive CD8+ T cells sorted from blood. Receptors were obtained from a man aged 25-40 years in good health. Each CDR3 is given with its conserved first and last residue. The order of the fields is clone size, J gene, D gene, V gene, CDR3 DNA, CDR3 protein. A D gene is named only where the DNA matches it firmly. Size tells how often a clone was seen (once, few, many) or the class of an expanded clone, and some rows leave it out.

.	TRBJ2-7	TRBD1	TRBV7-9	TGTGCCAGCAGCAAAAAGGGGGACAGCTCCTACGAGCAGTACTTC	CASSKKGDSSYEQYF
.	TRBJ2-1	.	TRBV6-1	TGTGCCAGCAGTGAGGGGTACGCGGGGCAGTTCTTC	CASSEGYAGQFF
.	TRBJ2-3	TRBD1	TRBV27	TGTGCCAGCAGTTGGGGACAGGGGAATTGGGATACGCAGTATTTT	CASSWGQGNWDTQYF
.	TRBJ2-2	.	TRBV11-2	TGTGCCAGCAGCTTAGTTGTAGCTCCTCGAGGGGAGCTGTTTTTT	CASSLVVAPRGELFF
.	TRBJ2-5	.	TRBV28	TGTGCCAGCAGTTCCAGCGACGAGACCCAGTACTTC	CASSSSDETQYF
.	TRBJ1-2	.	TRBV5-1	TGCGCCAGCAGCCCCGAGGACTCGCGATCATATGGCTACACCTTC	CASSPEDSRSYGYTF
.	TRBJ1-2	TRBD1	TRBV7-9	TGTGCCAGCAGCCCCAGGACAGGTGGGGGCAGCACGGCCTATGGCTACACCTTC	CASSPRTGGGSTAYGYTF
.	TRBJ2-7	.	TRBV21-1	TGTGCCAGCAGCCCCCCCCCACAGGGGGTCTCCTACTACGAGCAGTACTTC	CASSPPPQGVSYYEQYF
few	TRBJ1-5	.	TRBV10-2	TGCGCCAGCAGTGTCTCGAATCAGCCCCAGCATTTT	CASSVSNQPQHF
.	TRBJ2-5	.	TRBV10-3	TGTGCCATCAGTGAGTCGTCTCGCGAGCAAGAGACCCAGTACTTC	CAISESSREQETQYF
.	TRBJ2-5	.	TRBV19	TGTGCCAGTAGTATTATCGTTGTGGACTTC	CASSIIVVDF
.	TRBJ2-1	.	TRBV4-3	TGCGCCAGCAGCCAGCTAGTGAGGGTGGAGGAGCAGTTCTTC	CASSQLVRVEEQFF
.	TRBJ2-1	TRBD2	TRBV5-1	TGCGCCAGCAGCGCGGAGGGACTAGCGGGAGTGGGTGAGCAGTTCTTC	CASSAEGLAGVGEQFF